The clone carrying this T cell receptor (beta chain) was seen ten or more times. Calling Graves' hyperthyroidism stable meant ophthalmopathy did not progress within 18 months. Hyperthyroidism was newly diagnosed in patients aged 18 to 65 (duration under 2 months). These data originate in a study of T cells in Graves' hyperthyroidism and ophthalmopathy. Study in general: The initial diagnosis was the point when peripheral blood was collected, ahead of any treatment.

Per the germline V gene, CDR1 is DFQATT and CDR2 is SNEGSKA (reference sequence). The V and J ends lost 3 bases and 1 base, in that order; junction bases with no gene match: 1. There are 13 residues in the CDR3. Regions amplified from RNA transcripts were the TCR beta CDR3 regions. An initial round of RT-PCR targeting the TCR CDR3 relied on the HTBI primer set. TCRdb used MiXCR to reprocess the multiplex PCR reads, holding one entry per CDR3 protein. Of more than 300,000 distinct CDR3 sequences in the sample, roughly 13% were seen once. This chain uses TRBV20-1 with TRBJ2-5; TRBD2 matches 8 bases. The sequenced sample consisted of blood. This sequence originates from a young woman with Graves' hyperthyroidism. This CDR3 is CSASRGGQETQYF. CDR3 bases: TGCAGTGCTAGTCGGGGGGGCCAAGAGACCCAGTACTTC.